One TCR beta chain is described in this entry. This entry is derived from a study of T-cell reconstitution after alpha-beta-depleted transplantation in children. Unique molecular identifiers were incorporated during preparation of the TCRbeta library. TCRdb called the PCR reads again in MiXCR, with one record for every CDR3 protein. This table has 600,000 to 700,000 distinct CDR3 sequences, 13% appearing once. Deletions cut 0 bases from V and 9 bases from J, with 6 bases between. Germline V lookup: CDR1 LGHDT, CDR2 YNNKEL (reference sequence). CDR3 size: 12 residues. The rearrangement links TRBV3-1 to TRBJ2-1; D remains unclear. The TCR sequence derives from a girl aged 2 to 9 with congenital amegakaryocytic thrombocytopenia, due to receive a stem cell transplant. Sequencing was performed on PBMCs, taken before TCRalphabeta/CD19-depleted stem cell transplant. CDR3 DNA: TGTGCCAGCAGCCAAGAACTTGGTGAGCAGTTCTTC. Amino acids: CASSQELGEQFF.